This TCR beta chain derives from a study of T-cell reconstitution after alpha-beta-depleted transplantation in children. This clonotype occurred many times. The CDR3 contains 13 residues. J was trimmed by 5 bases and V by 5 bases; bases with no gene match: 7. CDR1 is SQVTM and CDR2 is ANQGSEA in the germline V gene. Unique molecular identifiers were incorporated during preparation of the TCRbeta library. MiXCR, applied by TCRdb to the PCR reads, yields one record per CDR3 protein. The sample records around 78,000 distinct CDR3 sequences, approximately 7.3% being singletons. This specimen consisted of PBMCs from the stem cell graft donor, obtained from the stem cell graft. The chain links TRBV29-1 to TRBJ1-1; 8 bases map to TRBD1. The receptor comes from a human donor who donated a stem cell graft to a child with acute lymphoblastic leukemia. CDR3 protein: CSVPQGARTEAFF. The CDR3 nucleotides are TGCAGCGTTCCTCAGGGGGCAAGGACTGAAGCTTTCTTT.